This is a list of T cell receptor beta chains from one sample in a study of blood T cells in healthy people across ages. TCRdb independently ran MiXCR on the 5' RACE reads; one entry per CDR3 protein. Of hundreds of thousands of distinct CDR3 sequences listed, approximately 52% were seen once; the top ten hold roughly 13%. Sequences were obtained from blood. The receptors derive from a woman older than 75 in good health. CDR3s leave out the opening cysteine and the closing phenylalanine or tryptophan.

>TRBJ1-5|TRBV6-5
ASRFPGGRYQPQH
>TRBJ1-4|TRBV3-1
ASSQDGATLF
>TRBJ1-5|TRBV12-3/TRBV12-4
ASRTGGMGNQPQH
>TRBJ1-1|TRBV10-3
AIDRGSGEAF
>TRBJ2-3|TRBV9
ASSVSLYTGRYTDTQY
>NA|TRBV20-1
SADKLTQGFDETQY
>TRBJ2-2|TRBV6-2/TRBV6-3
ASSWPTAGPGELF
>TRBJ1-4|TRBV28
ASSLWGTGSGKLF
>TRBJ2-1|TRBV5-1
ASSLEGLTLYEQF
>TRBJ2-5|TRBV6-6
TSSSRLAGGEETQY
>TRBJ2-1|TRBV10-3
AIGGITDEQF
>TRBJ2-6|TRBV7-3
ASSSDRGGANVLT
>TRBJ1-2|TRBV28
ASTGQTWLFYGYT
>TRBJ2-5|TRBV20-1
SARDPDKGSETQY
>TRBJ2-1|TRBV28
ASRRQGVDEQF
>TRBJ1-4|TRBV15
ATSRDSGQGDEKLF
>TRBJ1-1|TRBV5-1
ASSLGTGHEAF
>TRBJ2-4|TRBV5-1
ASKSSMGRAGGPSGNEQY
>TRBJ1-5|TRBV21-1
ASNEGQPVYSNQPQH
>TRBJ2-7|TRBV20-1
SARDPRGGVEQY
>TRBJ2-5|TRBV27
ASSSYRGRKTQY
>TRBJ2-5|TRBV12-3/TRBV12-4
ASSLGGTAQTQY
>TRBJ2-7|TRBV28
ASSVPGVHEQY